Below, one T cell receptor beta chain is given with its context. A much larger clone lies a single base off, so this may be a read error. TCR beta CDR3 region amplification was performed from RNA transcripts. The HTBI primer set drove a first-round RT-PCR of the TCR CDR3. A single record per CDR3 protein comes from TCRdb applying MiXCR to the multiplex PCR reads. This table holds under 350,000 distinct CDR3 sequences, roughly 13% found once. Germline CDR1 is SGHDN and CDR2 is FVKESK. V was pared by 7 bases and J by 0 bases, with 9 bases between. The CDR3 sequence is 13 residues long. These data belong to a study of T cells in Graves' hyperthyroidism and ophthalmopathy. PBMCs were obtained from 10 ml fresh peripheral blood.

The TCR sequence derives from a woman in her forties with Graves' ophthalmopathy. The sequencing sample was made of blood. This rearrangement joins TRBV14 to TRBJ1-1, with D maybe TRBD1 (5 bases). CDR3 residues: CASTAGMNTEAFF. DNA for the CDR3: TGTGCCAGCACCGCAGGGATGAACACTGAAGCTTTCTTT.